This T cell receptor beta chain was recorded in a study of blood T cell repertoires in COVID-19. Germline loops: CDR1 SNHLY, CDR2 FYNNEI. Trimming at V came to 6 bases and at J to 5 bases, leaving 9 bases not matched to a gene. The CDR3 runs to 16 residues. Measured with immunoSEQ multiplex PCR; TCRdb has only the in-frame clones, and not every one. Among fewer than 350,000 clones listed, approximately 92% were seen once. The V call is TRBV2, the J call TRBJ2-1; 11 nucleotides align to TRBD2. The clonotype was recovered from a woman aged 25 to 39 with COVID-19, enrolled during active disease. Material: peripheral blood. CDR3 loop: CASRALAGGPNNEQFF. CDR3 DNA sequence: TGTGCCAGCAGGGCCTTAGCGGGAGGGCCGAACAATGAGCAGTTCTTC.